These 18 T cell receptor beta chains share one sample of origin, sequenced in a study of cytomegalovirus exposure and HLA in healthy donors. Here immunoSEQ multiplex PCR was the method, and the copy in TCRdb shows in-frame clones only, minus some. The sample holds around 150,000 clones, less than 90% seen once. Material: PBMCs. The receptors here all came from a woman aged 18-29 years in good health and CMV-seropositive.

This sequence joins TRBV15 and TRBJ1-4; TRBD1 is a possible D gene (6 bases). Germline CDR1 LNHNV, CDR2 YYDKDF (reference sequence). V was trimmed by 3 bases and J by 2 bases, leaving 16 bases between them. The CDR3 extends over 17 amino acids. The CDR3 coding sequence is TGTGCCACCAGCAGGGGAGGGGGGGGCTGGACTAATGAAAAACTGTTTTTT. The encoded protein is CATSRGGGGWTNEKLFF.

The rearrangement joins TRBV6-5 to TRBJ2-1; possibly TRBD1 for D (6 bases). Trimming pared 5 bases from V and 0 bases from J, leaving 8 bases between. CDR1 is MNHEY and CDR2 is SVGAGI in the germline V gene. This CDR3 comprises 14 residues. The DNA of the CDR3 is TGTGCCAGCAGTCTGGACAGCTCCTACAATGAGCAGTTCTTC. Protein sequence: CASSLDSSYNEQFF.

V gene TRBV7-9 combines with J gene TRBJ1-2; 11 bases fit TRBD1. The germline CDR1 and CDR2 sequences are SEHNR and FQNEAQ (reference sequence). This CDR3 region has 15 residues. V lost 5 bases to trimming and J lost 8 bases; unmatched junction nucleotides: 10. The CDR3 sequence is CASSGGTGGFGGYTF. CDR3 sequence (DNA): TGTGCCAGCAGCGGCGGGACAGGGGGTTTCGGGGGCTACACCTTC.

V usage is TRBV30 and J usage is TRBJ1-1; 7 nucleotides align to TRBD1. Germline trimming cut 2 bases from V and 2 bases from J; bases unmatched to any gene: 5. The germline gives CDR1 GTSNPN, CDR2 SVGIG (reference sequence). This CDR3 has 14 amino acids. In nucleotides, the CDR3 is TGTGCCTGGAGTCCAGGGACAGTCAACACTGAAGCTTTCTTT. Translating it yields CAWSPGTVNTEAFF.

V and J are TRBV11-3 and TRBJ2-7, with D possibly being TRBD1 (6 bases). The CDR3 consists of 16 residues. V was cut by 2 bases and J by 1 base, with 15 bases left in between. Germline lookup yields CDR1 SGHNT and CDR2 YENEEA. This CDR3 is CASSLSGVGLSYEQYF. CDR3 DNA sequence: TGTGCCAGCAGCTTATCAGGGGTGGGTCTTTCCTACGAGCAGTACTTC.

This rearrangement joins TRBV5-6 to TRBJ2-3; 12 positions agree with TRBD2. Trimming at V came to 2 bases and at J to 2 bases, leaving 6 bases not matched to a gene. Per germline, CDR1 SGHDT and CDR2 YYEEEE. CDR3 length equals 17 residues. The chain's CDR3 is CASSFSLAGGLTDTQYF. In nucleotides, the CDR3 is TGTGCCAGCAGCTTTTCGCTAGCGGGAGGGCTCACAGATACGCAGTATTTT. Based on the CDR3 plus reference TRBV5-6 and TRBJ2-3, the full variable domain is DAGVTQSPTHLIKTRGQQVTLRCSPKSGHDTVSWYQQALGQGPQFIFQYYEEEERQRGNFPDRFSGHQFPNYSSELNVNALLLGDSALYLCASSFSLAGGLTDTQYFGPGTRLTVL.

This chain joins TRBV7-9 and TRBJ2-5; 7 positions agree with TRBD1. The V segment lost 6 bases and the J segment 4 bases; nucleotides outside the gene matches: 5. The CDR3 totals 13 residues. CDR1 is SEHNR, CDR2 FQNEAQ, per germline (reference sequence). This chain's CDR3 is CASSRGLLETQYF. CDR3 nucleotide sequence: TGTGCCAGCAGTAGGGGGCTGCTAGAGACCCAGTACTTC.

The V gene is TRBV5-4, the J gene TRBJ2-3, with unresolved D. From germline, CDR1 is SGHNT and CDR2 YYREEE (reference sequence). CDR3 length: 14 amino acids. V gave up 2 bases and J gave up 1 base, with 8 bases separating them. CDR3 DNA sequence: TGTGCCAGCAGCTTTGGCCCTCGCACAGATACGCAGTATTTT. It specifies CASSFGPRTDTQYF.

The table lists this clone with a few counts. The chain couples TRBV30 to TRBJ2-7, with TRBD2 matching over 13 bases. J lost 3 bases, V lost 3 bases, and 5 bases had no gene match. Germline V gene sequence: CDR1 GTSNPN, CDR2 SVGIG (reference sequence). The CDR3 has 15 amino acids. CDR3 sequence reads: CAWRKGTSGNYEQYF. The CDR3 DNA follows: TGTGCCTGGAGGAAGGGGACTAGCGGGAACTACGAGCAGTACTTC.

The chain links TRBV19 to TRBJ2-3, with 8 bases that match TRBD2. Trimming cost V 3 bases and J 4 bases; bases outside gene matches: 9. The germline V gene has CDR1 LNHDA and CDR2 SQIVND (reference sequence). The CDR3 runs 16 residues. The DNA for the CDR3 is TGTGCCAGTAGTATGACCAGCGGGAGATTCGCAGATACGCAGTATTTT. Amino acid sequence: CASSMTSGRFADTQYF.

The chain links TRBV7-2 to TRBJ1-2, with D unclear. The germline gives CDR1 SGHTA, CDR2 FQGNSA. V was clipped by 10 bases and J by 1 base, with 19 bases between them. The CDR3 is made up of 15 amino acids. In nucleotides, the CDR3 is TGTGCCACGTACCACTTAGCCGAATTTAACTATGGCTACACCTTC. It yields the protein CATYHLAEFNYGYTF.

A single count supports this clone. The chain is built from TRBV29-1 and TRBJ2-1; TRBD2 might be the D (6 bases). The germline V gene has CDR1 SQVTM and CDR2 ANQGSEA. The CDR3 is 14 amino acids. V shed 5 bases and J shed 0 bases, with 11 bases lying between them. DNA for the CDR3: TGCAGCGTTTTTAGCGGAAGCTCCTACAATGAGCAGTTCTTC. It specifies CSVFSGSSYNEQFF.

The chain has TRBV4-3 and TRBJ1-1; possible D gene TRBD1, 5 bases. CDR3 length equals 15 residues. With 4 bases removed from V and 4 bases from J, the gap between germline ends came to 16 bases. In germline, CDR1 is LGHNA, CDR2 YSLEER. The CDR3 DNA reads TGCGCCAGCAGCCTTCGTGGAGGGGCGGGCACTGAAGCTTTCTTT. Translating gives CASSLRGGAGTEAFF.

The V and J genes are TRBV29-1 and TRBJ1-3, with D unclear. The germline V gene encodes CDR1 SQVTM and CDR2 ANQGSEA. This CDR3 comprises 13 residues. Trimming took off 4 bases at V and 4 bases at J, with 11 bases between the two ends. This CDR3 is CSVALKLGNTIYF. CDR3 DNA: TGCAGCGTTGCTCTAAAACTCGGAAACACCATATATTTT.

J is TRBJ1-2 and V is TRBV6-5; D is unresolved. Germline V gives CDR1 MNHEY, CDR2 SVGAGI. Deletions cut 3 bases from V and 1 base from J, with 12 bases between. CDR3 size: 15 residues. The CDR3 here is CASSYGGAINYGYTF. CDR3 nucleotides: TGTGCCAGCAGTTATGGAGGTGCTATTAACTATGGCTACACCTTC.

This clone was detected only once. This chain joins TRBV9 and TRBJ2-2, with a tentative D call TRBD2 (5 bases). Trimming took 3 bases from V and 6 from J, leaving 9 bases between them. The CDR3 loop spans 13 amino acids. Per germline, CDR1 SGDLS and CDR2 YYNGEE. This chain's CDR3 is CASSATRAGELFF. CDR3 coding DNA: TGTGCCAGCAGCGCAACTAGGGCCGGGGAGCTGTTTTTT.

The rearrangement links TRBV30 to TRBJ1-1; no clear D. There are 13 residues in the CDR3. Trimming removed 1 base at V and 3 bases at J, with 9 bases between. From germline, CDR1 is GTSNPN and CDR2 SVGIG (reference sequence). The CDR3, as DNA: TGTGCCTGGAGTGCCTCTCTAGACACTGAAGCTTTCTTT. Translated, it gives CAWSASLDTEAFF.

The chain uses TRBV9 and TRBJ1-5, with a possible D match to TRBD1 (5 bases). The CDR3 runs to 15 residues. The germline V gene has CDR1 SGDLS and CDR2 YYNGEE. V lost 0 bases and J 2 bases, leaving 9 bases between the germline ends. The CDR3 is CASSVGGAGNQPQHF. In DNA, the CDR3 is TGTGCCAGCAGCGTAGGTGGGGCCGGCAATCAGCCCCAGCATTTT.